This TCR beta chain was recovered during a study of T cells in tuberculosis. After removal of 7 bases from V and 1 base from J, the junction contained 13 bases not matched to a gene. This CDR3 contains 16 residues. The germline V gene encodes CDR1 SQVTM and CDR2 ANQGSEA. Time point given: new active TB diagnosis, blood taken before or within 7 days of starting treatment. This clone was observed once. The protocol was immunoSEQ multiplex PCR, while the TCRdb copy is restricted to in-frame clones and leaves out a portion. The data contain about 34,000 clones, roughly 93% of them singletons. The chain joins TRBV29-1 to TRBJ1-1; 9 bases line up with TRBD1. The sample was PBMCs, taken at tuberculosis diagnosis. This TCR was recovered from an adult with tuberculosis. The CDR3 sequence: CSALGQGVSQNTEAFF. The CDR3 DNA follows: TGCAGCGCCCTGGGACAGGGAGTTTCACAGAACACTGAAGCTTTCTTT.